Listed below are T cell receptor beta chains from one sample, sequenced in a study of T cells in Graves' hyperthyroidism and ophthalmopathy. Each CDR3 protein gets one entry after TCRdb re-called the multiplex PCR reads with MiXCR. The sample carries 550,000 to 700,000 distinct CDR3 sequences, 46% recorded once. Sequencing was performed on peripheral blood or thyroid tissue (not recorded which). The source of these receptors is an adult woman with Graves' disease, either hyperthyroidism or ophthalmopathy (not recorded which). Both conserved end residues are part of each CDR3. A D gene is named only where the DNA matches it firmly. Clone size appears in some rows only: once, few, many, or a class for an expanded clone.

size	V	D	J	DNA	CDR3
many	TRBV19	-	TRBJ1-1	TGTGCCCAAGGCCGGGGGCCCACTGAAGCTTTCTTT	CAQGRGPTEAFF
few	TRBV10-2	-	TRBJ1-6	TGCGCCAGCAGTGAGGAGTGGGATTCACCCCTCCACTTT	CASSEEWDSPLHF
many	TRBV11-2	-	TRBJ2-7	TGTGCCAGCCGCCGGGCCAGTATGTGGGAGCAGTACTTC	CASRRASMWEQYF
-	TRBV29-1	-	TRBJ1-5	TGCAGCGTTGGCAGGAGCAATCAGCCCCAGCATTTT	CSVGRSNQPQHF
-	TRBV10-3	-	TRBJ1-5	TGTGCCATCAGGACCCCCAATCAGCCCCAGCATTTT	CAIRTPNQPQHF
-	TRBV10-2	-	TRBJ2-5	TGCGCCAGCTGGGGGGTCGGTGAGACCCAGTACTTC	CASWGVGETQYF
-	TRBV5-5	-	TRBJ1-2	TGCGCCAGCAGCTTGGACGACAGTCCCTCCGCGGGCTACACCTTC	CASSLDDSPSAGYTF
-	TRBV20-1	-	TRBJ1-2	TGCAGTGCGGAGACAGGCCTGAGGGGTGACTATGGCTACACCTTC	CSAETGLRGDYGYTF
-	TRBV29-1	-	TRBJ2-1	TGCAGCGCATGGTCGGCCACTCCCTACAATGAGCAGTTCTTC	CSAWSATPYNEQFF
-	TRBV2	TRBD1	TRBJ1-3	TGTGCCAGCAGTGTCATTTCAGGGGGCTCTGGAAACACCATATATTTT	CASSVISGGSGNTIYF
-	TRBV30	-	TRBJ1-3	TGTGCCTGGAGTGTACGACAGTACTCTGGAAACACCATATATTTT	CAWSVRQYSGNTIYF
-	TRBV7-9	-	TRBJ2-2	TGTGCCAGCAGCCGGGGATCCGGGGGGAACACCGGGGAGCTGTTTTTT	CASSRGSGGNTGELFF
-	TRBV6-5	-	TRBJ1-5	TGTGCCAGCACCGAAGGGGGAGGGCGACAGCCCCAGCATTTT	CASTEGGGRQPQHF
many	TRBV12-3/TRBV12-4	TRBD1	TRBJ1-2	TGTGCCAGCAGTTTCGTGACAGGGGGCAGAGGCTACACCTTC	CASSFVTGGRGYTF
many	TRBV12-3/TRBV12-4	-	TRBJ2-2	TGTGCCAGTATGAAGGGAACCGGGGAGCTGTTTTTT	CASMKGTGELFF
few	TRBV7-3	-	TRBJ1-3	TGTGCCAGCAGCTTCCGGGACACTCGAGGCTACACCATATATTTT	CASSFRDTRGYTIYF
many	TRBV5-8	-	TRBJ2-6	TGTGCCAGCAGCCTTACAGGAGGGCTCTCTGGGGCCAACGTCCTGACTTTC	CASSLTGGLSGANVLTF
-	TRBV14	TRBD2	TRBJ2-1	TGTGCCAGCAGTCCTATACTAGCGGCCAATGAGCAGTTCTTC	CASSPILAANEQFF
-	TRBV20-1	TRBD1	TRBJ1-6	TGCAGTGCTGGGACAGGGAGTTATTCACCCCTCCACTTT	CSAGTGSYSPLHF
-	TRBV5-1	TRBD1	TRBJ2-3	TGCGCCAGCAGCTACGGGACAGGGGGAAGGACAGATACGCAGTATTTT	CASSYGTGGRTDTQYF
-	TRBV7-9	-	TRBJ1-6	TGTGCCAGCAGCCAAGAAGGCAGCCGTTCACCCCTCCACTTT	CASSQEGSRSPLHF
many	TRBV2	TRBD2	TRBJ2-2	TGTGCCAGCACGCTAGCGGGAGGACCATTCAACACCGGGGAGCTGTTTTTT	CASTLAGGPFNTGELFF
-	TRBV29-1	-	TRBJ1-2	TGCAGCACTTTGGGGGGGTTCCTAAATGGCTACACCTTC	CSTLGGFLNGYTF
many	TRBV5-1	TRBD1	TRBJ1-1	TGCGCCAGCAGCCACCCACCAGGACAGGGGAACACTGAAGCTTTCTTT	CASSHPPGQGNTEAFF
many	TRBV5-1	-	TRBJ2-5	TGCGCCAGCAGCTTTACTCACGAAGAGACCCAGTACTTC	CASSFTHEETQYF
many	TRBV9	-	TRBJ1-5	TGTGCCAGCAGCGTAGGAGAGGGGCCCCAGCATTTT	CASSVGEGPQHF
-	TRBV28	-	TRBJ1-6	TGTGCCAGCACCGTCGACAGTTTGAATAATTCACCCCTCCACTTT	CASTVDSLNNSPLHF
many	TRBV9	-	TRBJ2-2	TGTGCCAGCAGCCCCTGGACGGGGAACACCGGGGAGCTGTTTTTT	CASSPWTGNTGELFF
few	TRBV7-9	TRBD2	TRBJ2-3	TGTGCCAGCAGATCAGGACTAGCGGGAGTCGCAGATACGCAGTATTTT	CASRSGLAGVADTQYF
many	TRBV12-3/TRBV12-4	TRBD2	TRBJ2-5	TGTGCCAGCAGTGAATTAGCGGGAGTGGCAGAGACCCAGTACTTC	CASSELAGVAETQYF
-	TRBV7-9	-	TRBJ2-5	TGTGCCAGCAGCCCGCGAGGGGATTATAGCAATCAGCCCCAGTACTTC	CASSPRGDYSNQPQYF
-	TRBV19	-	TRBJ2-2	TGTGCCAGTAATATGGACACCGGGGAGCTGTTTTTT	CASNMDTGELFF
-	TRBV2	-	TRBJ1-6	TGTGCCAGCACCCGGACAGATAATTCACCCCTCCACTTT	CASTRTDNSPLHF
many	TRBV4-2	-	TRBJ2-7	TGTGCCAGCAGCCAAGATAGTGGCCTCTCCTACGAGCAGTACTTC	CASSQDSGLSYEQYF
many	TRBV11-3	-	TRBJ1-3	TGTGCCAGCAGCTTAGGGGGGATCCCCTCTGGAAACACCATATATTTT	CASSLGGIPSGNTIYF
few	TRBV7-9	-	TRBJ2-5	TGTGCCAGCAGCTTAGAATTGGCTGGGACCCAGTACTTC	CASSLELAGTQYF
-	TRBV19	-	TRBJ2-3	TGTGCCAGCAGCCTACAGTATAACACAGATACGCAGTATTTT	CASSLQYNTDTQYF
many	TRBV7-8	-	TRBJ2-7	TGTGCCAGCACCCCAGGGCGCGCCGAGCGTTACGAGCAGTACTTC	CASTPGRAERYEQYF
-	TRBV5-1	-	TRBJ2-6	TGCGCCAGCAGCCCACTGGGTTTATCTGGGGCCAACGTCCTGACTTTC	CASSPLGLSGANVLTF